The 9 T cell receptor beta chains presented below share a single source sample, sequenced in a study of CD4 T cells in relation to SARS-CoV-2 and coronaviruses (dated by TCRdb to about 2021). These TCRs are of unknown antigen specificity. The library was made by the immunoSEQ multiplex PCR assay. TCRdb holds this immuneACCESS table with in-frame rearrangements only. Some clones are missing; in checked studies, unresolved V genes explain under half, and the rest has no known cause. In this sample the table shows about 29,000 clones, about two thirds of which occur a single time. The ten most abundant clones make up roughly 12% of the sample. CD4+ T cells from unexposed donors were collected before the COVID-19 pandemic (2011-2018). Following 10 days of culture, the EasySep CD4+ T cell isolation kit was used to isolate CD4+ T cells. What was sequenced was CD4+ T cells from PBMCs, cultured in vitro. The receptors were gathered from a human donor in good health.

The chain joins TRBV12-3 or TRBV12-4 to TRBJ1-1; D is unclear. Trimming left V 8 bases short and J 3 bases short, with 10 bases between. The CDR3 loop spans 12 amino acids. CDR3 in amino acids: CASGDRDTEAFF. As DNA, the CDR3 is TGTGCCAGCGGGGATCGAGACACTGAAGCTTTCTTT.

J is TRBJ2-3 and V is TRBV4-2; TRBD1 or TRBD2 may be the D gene (5 bases each). CDR1 and CDR2 from the germline V gene are LGHNA and YNFKEQ. With 4 bases removed from V and 2 bases from J, the gap between germline ends came to 16 bases. The CDR3 is 16 residues long. CDR3 protein: CASSPFISGTTDTQYF. The CDR3, as DNA: TGTGCCAGCAGCCCCTTCATCTCGGGGACCACAGATACGCAGTATTTT.

This clone was seen more than once but under ten times. V is TRBV4-1 and J is TRBJ1-6; maybe TRBD1 (5 bases). Germline-derived CDR1 and CDR2 are MGHRA and YSYEKL. Trimming removed 4 bases at V and 8 bases at J, with 12 bases between. The CDR3 covers 14 residues. This CDR3 reads CASSPGLLDSPLHF. DNA of the CDR3: TGCGCCAGCAGCCCGGGACTTTTAGATTCACCCCTCCACTTT.

This clone appeared once. The V gene is TRBV10-3, the J gene TRBJ2-7, with TRBD1 matching over 9 bases. The V and J ends lost 8 bases and 0 bases, in that order; junction bases with no gene match: 8. The CDR3 covers 15 residues. The germline V gene encodes CDR1 ENHRY and CDR2 SYGVKD. The CDR3 spells CAIRGTGPSSYEQYF. CDR3 nucleotides: TGTGCCATCCGTGGGACAGGGCCCTCCTCCTACGAGCAGTACTTC.

The CDR3 DNA reads TGCGCCAGCAGCCGGGTGACTAGCGGGAGGGGCCACGAGCAGTACTTC. Its translation is CASSRVTSGRGHEQYF. The chain recombines TRBV4-3 with TRBJ2-7; 14 bases map to TRBD2. CDR1 LGHNA and CDR2 YSLEER come from the germline V gene. The CDR3 length is 16 residues. Unmatched junction bases numbered 7, after V lost 4 bases and J lost 5 bases.

The chain recombines TRBV19 with TRBJ2-3; D is uncertain. Trimming cost V 5 bases and J 7 bases, with 13 bases left between them. The CDR3 consists of 13 residues. Germline-derived CDR1 and CDR2 are LNHDA and SQIVND (reference sequence). CDR3 in amino acids: CASSPTSAYTQYF. CDR3 nucleotides: TGTGCCAGTAGTCCAACCAGTGCGTATACGCAGTATTTT.

The chain links TRBV2 to TRBJ1-2, with D possibly matching TRBD1 (6 bases). CDR1 SNHLY and CDR2 FYNNEI come from the germline V gene. This CDR3 comprises 15 residues. Trimming removed 6 bases at V and 7 bases at J, with 21 bases between. CDR3 coding DNA: TGTGCCAGCAGCGAGGACGGCTCCTTCAGGGGTGGCTACACCTTC. The encoded protein is CASSEDGSFRGGYTF.

This clone has just a few counts. The chain has TRBV14 and TRBJ2-3; TRBD2 matches at 8 bases. Germline CDR1 SGHDN, CDR2 FVKESK. V dropped 4 bases and J dropped 4; count of bases not matched to a gene: 4. The CDR3 spans 14 residues. CDR3 DNA: TGTGCCAGCAGCCCAGCGGGGGTGTCAGATACGCAGTATTTT. Translation: CASSPAGVSDTQYF.

In this sample, this clone turned up once. The CDR3 coding sequence is TGTGCCATCAGTGAGTCAGGGTTGGGGAACACTGAAGCTTTCTTT. The encoded protein is CAISESGLGNTEAFF. The chain employs TRBV10-3 and TRBJ1-1; no clear D gene. The CDR3 runs 15 residues. V shed 0 bases and J shed 1 base, with 9 bases lying between them. Per the germline V gene, CDR1 is ENHRY and CDR2 is SYGVKD.